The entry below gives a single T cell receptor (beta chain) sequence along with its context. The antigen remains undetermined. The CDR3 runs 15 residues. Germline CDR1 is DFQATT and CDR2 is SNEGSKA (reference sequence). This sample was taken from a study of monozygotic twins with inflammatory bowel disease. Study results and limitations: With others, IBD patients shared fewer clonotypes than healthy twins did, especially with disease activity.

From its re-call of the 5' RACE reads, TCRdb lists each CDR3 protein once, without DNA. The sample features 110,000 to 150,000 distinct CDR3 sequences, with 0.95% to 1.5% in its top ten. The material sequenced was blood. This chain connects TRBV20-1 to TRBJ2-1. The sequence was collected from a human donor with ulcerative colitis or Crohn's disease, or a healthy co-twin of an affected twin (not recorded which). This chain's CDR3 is CSAREAYAGDNEQFF.